Reported below is one TCR beta chain. Its antigen is unidentified. PCR employed 60 Vbeta and 13 Jbeta primers. Sequencing was performed with immunoSEQ multiplex PCR; in TCRdb, only in-frame clones are kept and a portion is missing. This table has 130,000 to 150,000 clones, 78% appearing once. The source of the sample is a study of cytomegalovirus exposure and HLA in healthy donors. From germline, CDR1 is SGHTA and CDR2 FQGNSA. Trimming stripped 5 bases from V and 8 bases from J, with 9 bases between. This CDR3 region has 12 residues. Whole-study findings and limits: TCR beta sequences reportedly predicted most subjects' HLA-A and HLA-B alleles accurately. The study recorded 160 or so TCR beta chains that were cytomegalovirus-associated. Prior analysis indicated that the majority of TCR beta V segments exhibited productivity approximately 87% or approximately 30% of the time.

This chain connects TRBV7-2 to TRBJ2-2; TRBD2 might be the D (5 bases). The TCR sequence derives from a man aged 40-55 years in good health and CMV-seropositive. The sample was PBMCs. CDR3 protein: CASSPGLGELFF. The CDR3 bases are TGTGCCAGCAGCCCCGGACTGGGGGAGCTGTTTTTT.